The 2 T cell receptor beta chains presented below share a single source sample, sequenced in a study of CD4 T cells in relation to SARS-CoV-2 and coronaviruses. The unexposed donors gave CD4+ T cells in about 2011-2018, prior to COVID-19. Isolation of CD4+ T cells took place after approximately 11 days in culture. Their antigens are not known. Only in-frame clones appear in the TCRdb table, and some are missing; sequencing was by immunoSEQ multiplex PCR. The sample has about 16,000 clones; around 77% are singletons. Sequencing was done on a sample of CD4+ T cells from PBMCs, cultured in vitro. The receptors here all came from a human donor in good health.

The chain combines TRBV3-1 (or the pseudogene TRBV3-2) with TRBJ2-1; 9 bases map to TRBD2. This CDR3 spans 14 amino acids. From germline, CDR1 is LGHDT and CDR2 YNNKEL (reference sequence). The J segment lost 9 bases and the V segment lost 8 bases, leaving 11 bases of the junction unmatched. The CDR3 nucleotides are TGTGCCAGCCTACTCTCTAGCGGGAACGGTGAGCAGTTCTTC. Amino acids: CASLLSSGNGEQFF.

In DNA form, the CDR3 reads TGTGCCAGCAGCGTAAGCCATACCGTGGATGAGCAGTTCTTC. It codes for CASSVSHTVDEQFF. The genes are TRBV9 and TRBJ2-1; D is ambiguous. Between the trimmed V and J ends, which lost 1 base and 8 bases, there was a span of 13 bases. This CDR3 region has 14 residues. Germline V lookup: CDR1 SGDLS, CDR2 YYNGEE.